The 8 T cell receptor beta chains below were found in one sample sequenced in a study of blood T cell repertoires in COVID-19. The table came from immunoSEQ multiplex PCR; TCRdb's copy has only in-frame clones and leaves some out. The table records around 95,000 clones, more than 75% of them present only once. The sample was peripheral blood. These receptor sequences come from a human donor in a cohort sampled during active COVID-19.

This sequence joins TRBV19 and TRBJ2-5; TRBD2 aligns across 8 bases. V shed 4 bases and J 1 base; nucleotides not matched to a gene: 2. CDR1 is LNHDA and CDR2 is SQIVND in the germline V gene (reference sequence). The CDR3 totals 14 residues. As DNA, the CDR3 is TGTGCCAGTAGTACCGGGACTAGCCAAGAGACCCAGTACTTC. Translation: CASSTGTSQETQYF. The whole variable domain, remainder taken from reference TRBV19 and TRBJ2-5, is DGGITQSPKYLFRKEGQNVTLSCEQNLNHDAMYWYRQDPGQGLRLIYYSQIVNDFQKGDIAEGYSVSREKKESFPLTVTSAQKNPTAFYLCASSTGTSQETQYFGPGTRLLVL.

A few counts support this clone. The chain recombines TRBV6-2 or TRBV6-3 with TRBJ1-6, with D perhaps matching TRBD1 (6 bases). The germline V gene has CDR1 MNHEY and CDR2 SVGEGT. With 4 bases removed from V and 9 bases from J, the gap between germline ends came to 13 bases. The CDR3 contains 14 residues. Written as DNA, the CDR3 is TGTGCCAGCAGTTTTACAGGGAATCTTTCACCCCTCCACTTT. Its translation is CASSFTGNLSPLHF.

About this clone itself: Other DNA sequences from this sample encode an identical CDR3 as well. This chain links TRBV18 with TRBJ1-5; tentative D call: TRBD1 (6 bases). This CDR3 contains 13 residues. The germline V gene has CDR1 KGHSH and CDR2 LQKENI. The V end lost 5 bases, the J end lost 5 bases, and 10 bases lay between the germline ends. In nucleotides, the CDR3 is TGTGCCAGCTCAGAGGGGGTTGATCAGCCCCAGCATTTT. Translated: CASSEGVDQPQHF. The full variable domain, rest sourced from reference TRBV18 and TRBJ1-5, is NAGVMQNPRHLVRRRGQEARLRCSPMKGHSHVYWYRQLPEEGLKFMVYLQKENIIDESGMPKERFSAEFPKEGPSILRIQQVVRGDSAAYFCASSEGVDQPQHFGDGTRLSIL.

The rearrangement uses TRBV6-2 or TRBV6-3 and TRBJ2-3, with 8 bases matching TRBD1. CDR1 is MNHEY, CDR2 SVGEGT, per germline. CDR3 length: 16 amino acids. The V segment lost 0 bases and the J segment 4 bases; nucleotides outside the gene matches: 6. CDR3 loop: CASSYSKGQGSDTQYF. DNA of the CDR3: TGTGCCAGCAGTTACTCGAAAGGACAGGGTTCAGATACGCAGTATTTT.

This rearrangement joins TRBV30 to TRBJ1-2, with 7 positions matching TRBD1. The CDR3 has 14 amino acids. Unmatched junction bases numbered 13, after V lost 7 bases and J lost 5 bases. The germline gives CDR1 GTSNPN, CDR2 SVGIG (reference sequence). The CDR3 nucleotides read TGTGCCTTTGACAAGACAGGGTCGAGGTATGGCTACACCTTC. Amino acid sequence: CAFDKTGSRYGYTF.

This clone has only one observation. The genes are TRBV6-5 and TRBJ1-1; D is perhaps TRBD1 (5 bases). V was shortened by 2 bases and J by 1 base, with 11 bases between the two germline ends. From germline, CDR1 is MNHEY and CDR2 SVGAGI. The CDR3 totals 15 residues. The CDR3 loop reads CASSYAGLGNTEAFF. The DNA of the CDR3 is TGTGCCAGCAGTTACGCGGGACTGGGGAACACTGAAGCTTTCTTT.

This clone was observed a single time. At one of its ends the junction is not consistent with the germline gene, which may arise from a read error. J is TRBJ2-7 and V is TRBV10-3; maybe TRBD2 (6 bases). The length of the CDR3 is 13 residues. In germline, CDR1 is ENHRY, CDR2 SYGVKD. The CDR3 here is CATSPPLGGEQYF. The CDR3 DNA reads TGTGCCACCAGTCCACCCTTGGGAGGCGAGCAGTACTTC.

The chain links TRBV3-1 (or the pseudogene TRBV3-2) to TRBJ1-3, with D uncertain. Deletions cut 0 bases from V and 0 bases from J, with 6 bases between. CDR1 and CDR2 (germline): LGHDT, YNNKEL (reference sequence). There are 15 residues in the CDR3. DNA for the CDR3: TGTGCCAGCAGCCAAGAGCGGAACTCTGGAAACACCATATATTTT. Encoded protein: CASSQERNSGNTIYF.